Sequencing of this TCR beta chain was carried out in a study of cytomegalovirus exposure and HLA in healthy donors (dated by TCRdb to 2017 to 2019). About the investigation overall: An earlier analysis of approximately 600 of the donors reported about 290 Gb of sequence data and 117 million unique TCR beta sequences from 150 million to 200 million T cells. All discovery cohort repertoires had been generated using a single sequencing platform. A separate validation cohort of 100 to 150 different subjects was used in addition to the 666-subject first cohort. About five DR-DQ haplotypes were treated as single units for association and clustering because of strong linkage in the cohort. A later analysis re-analyzed previously published TCR beta repertoires from approximately 700 donors and added high-resolution HLA genotyping to study TCR occurrence patterns. An early release covering around 630 HLA-typed donors comprised approximately 290 gigabases of sequencing data and roughly 85 million unique TCR sequences. Genome-wide SNP genotypes for about 60% of the 666 donors were used in a later genetic analysis, which treated that subset as a discovery cohort. Rather than drawing on any new phenotypic data, the later analysis identified candidate immune exposures from TCR beta sequences and the way those sequences occurred across donors. HLA typing included class I and class II loci at four-digit resolution. The number of typed donors differed by locus: about 620-640 for A, B, C, DRB1 and DQB1; approximately 530 for DQA1; approximately 600 for DPA1; and roughly 490 for DPB1. Alongside the repertoire data, information on donor age, sex, ethnicity and CMV serostatus was compiled. In an earlier analysis of a few hundred of the donors, high-throughput TCR beta sequencing was used to judge whether each TCR beta V gene segment behaved as functional or pseudogenic. The study was designed to test whether signatures of past pathogen exposure could be identified by cataloging public T cell receptors. Using immunosequencing, the study profiled T cell repertoires from about 650 subjects and related those repertoires to cytomegalovirus serostatus. High-throughput TCR immunosequencing, statistical association of individual TCRs with disease status, and machine learning were combined to predict cytomegalovirus infection status. Across 300 to 500 genotyped donors of the cohort, an average of approximately 240,000 unique TCR beta nucleotide sequences per donor were sequenced, and roughly 20% of those sequences were non-productive. Of the approximately 400 genotyped donors, 81% were placed in the genetic ancestry cluster associated with self-reported Caucasian donors.

Library generation was performed with the immunoSEQ multiplex PCR assay. The multiplex PCR relied on a mix of 60 forward primers for TCR Vbeta segments and 13 reverse primers for TCR Jbeta segments. A multiplex PCR assay on genomic DNA amplified the CDR3 region of rearranged TCR beta genes. Amplified TCR beta libraries were sequenced as 87-base-pair reads on the Illumina HiSeq System. On the authors' methods: Across the 666 repertoires, a later analysis counted 78 million or so unique TCR beta chains, about 10 million of which were shared by at least two donors. To remove PCR and sequencing errors, raw reads were error-corrected and collapsed into unique sequences using a nearest-neighbor algorithm that merged closely related sequences. V, D and J gene segments were assigned by aligning CDR3 sequences to IMGT reference sequences. For a sequence to be retained, a match of at least six nucleotides was required to both a V gene segment and a J gene segment. Rearrangements were called productive when the CDR3 lacked stop codons and stayed in frame with V and J; all others were non-productive. Following IMGT convention, CDR3 was defined as the stretch from the second conserved V-encoded cysteine to the conserved J-encoded phenylalanine. The earlier analysis of some 600 of the donors excluded sequences that lacked an unambiguous match to a single V gene segment. In an earlier analysis of approximately 560 of the donors, a V segment was called functional when productive rearrangements were above 56.7%, and segregating when the standard deviation between donors exceeded 5%. A statistical classification framework was built to diagnose cytomegalovirus status from the catalog of TCR beta chain sequences. V and J gene assignment, in a later analysis, came from comparing TCR nucleotide sequences with IMGT/GENE-DB human TR gene sequences. A later analysis assigned CDR3 sequences and most-parsimonious VDJ recombination scenarios with the TCRdist pipeline. In a later analysis, each TCR beta chain was defined by its CDR3 amino acid sequence together with its V-gene family, and reads without a unique V-gene family were excluded. As a way to deal with suspected cross-contamination and a sequencing artifact, a later analysis dropped 500 to 700 nucleotide sequences that were highly shared and had low generation probability. In a later analysis, a clonal expansion index for each public chain was calculated from normalized within-repertoire ranks of inferred template counts. In a later analysis, generation probabilities were computed using a VDJ recombination model fitted to out-of-frame rearrangements, and the results were checked against IGoR. A later analysis scored TCR-TCR, TCR-HLA and TCR-CMV co-occurrence with hypergeometric tests, applying a repertoire-size bias correction to TCR pairs. To estimate false discovery rates, a later analysis permuted the HLA or CMV assignments 20 times. In a later analysis, co-occurring TCRs were grouped using DBSCAN, and TCRdist sequence similarity was added for clustering within HLA-allele-positive subsets. For co-occurrence clustering, repertoires with fewer than 30,000 or more than 120,000 public chains were excluded, along with a handful of repertoires with anomalous nucleotide sharing. TCRdb limited this immuneACCESS table to in-frame rearrangements with V and J called. A share of clones is missing; checked studies link under half to unresolved V genes, and the rest is unexplained. V and J calls and clone size are those listed in that table; D and trimming were worked out from the DNA. The sample table contains around 85,000 clones; only one count was recorded for about three quarters of them. The ten largest clonotypes hold 1.1% of the sample.

The cohort comprised around 700 healthy bone marrow donors. All cohort members were sampled while nominally healthy, although unrecorded immune exposures were likely present. The donor was CMV seronegative and was included in the group of a few hundred seronegative cohort members. Every donor gave a peripheral blood sample, and the peripheral blood mononuclear cells from that sample were used for TCR beta sequencing. Genomic DNA was extracted from the blood cell samples with the Qiagen DNeasy Blood Extraction Kit. Broader findings and caveats from the paper: Some IMGT-functional V segments, including TRBV6-2 and TRBV6-3, could not be told apart with the 87-base-pair reads, so those segments were excluded. Linkage disequilibrium might explain the correlated functional status among segregating V segments, but an unknown experimental factor could not be ruled out. At a false discovery rate of 0.05, a later analysis linked roughly 17,000 TCR beta sequences to specific HLA alleles. While some public TCRs were present in many individuals, most TCR sequences turned up only very rarely across donors. Roughly uniform sequencing depth across donors was assumed in presence/absence analyses, although this assumption may not hold. A total of 164 TCR beta chains were listed by the study as associated with cytomegalovirus. Immune exposure information for the cohort was limited to CMV serostatus. A cluster of highly shared sequence variants was judged likely to be a technical artifact of the sequencing pipeline. In a later analysis, HLA-associated TCR beta chains were found to be more clonally expanded and to have lower generation probabilities than equally common non-associated chains. Cytomegalovirus status was reported to be diagnosed by the classifier with high specificity and sensitivity in both the original and validation cohorts. Three of the identified cytomegalovirus-associated TCR beta chains were confirmed in vitro to be specific for cytomegalovirus antigens. According to a later analysis, parvovirus B19, influenza, CMV and Epstein-Barr virus appeared linked to several top co-occurrence clusters. Most CMV-associated TCR beta chains appeared to be HLA-restricted in a later analysis, and the HLA associations seemed to be driven largely by CMV exposure. In a later analysis, the rate of TCR association differed among HLA loci, with DRB1 alleles having the most associated TCRs and HLA-C alleles having the fewest. The authors suggested that the approach could potentially be extended to other disease states and immunological phenotypes. This cohort had only TCR beta chains sequenced, and the lack of alpha or paired-chain data limited which features could be detected. HLA typing was unavailable for some donors at each locus, so association tests used only the typed subset. Seventeen rarely observed V segments, including chromosome 9 orphons, were excluded from the earlier analysis of approximately 600 of the donors because counts were too low. A further reported finding was that TCR beta sequences accurately predicted the HLA-A and HLA-B alleles for most subjects in the first cohort. An earlier analysis of approximately 570 of the donors showed that most TCR beta V segments appeared in productive rearrangements either about 87% or about 30% of the time, which broadly matched IMGT annotations. Assigning TCR associations to individual alleles was difficult when HLA alleles, especially DR and DQ, strongly co-occurred. An association between a missense DCLRE1C variant and V-gene and J-gene trimming of TCR beta chains was found in a later genetic analysis and replicated in an independent cohort. According to a later genetic analysis, donors in an Asian-associated ancestry cluster had fewer N-insertions in productive TCRs than the approximately 670-donor mean.

V lost 5 bases and J lost 5 bases, and the count of bases not matched to a germline gene is 6. CDR1 MDHEN and CDR2 SYDVKM were looked up in the germline V gene. The CDR3 sequence holds 14 residues, the cysteine and phenylalanine included. The sequence is cut down to CDR3 DNA, 42 bases in frame from base 1. In regard to this clone: This receptor's antigen is unknown. No much larger clone exists at a distance of one base, and base qualities are not known.

The V gene is TRBV28 and the J gene is TRBJ2-1, with 7 bases aligning to TRBD1. The sample taken for sequencing was PBMCs. The clonotype comes from a male donor in good health and CMV-seronegative. The CDR3 protein sequence reads: CASSAAGGDNEQFF. DNA sequence: TGTGCCAGCAGTGCGGCAGGGGGAGACAATGAGCAGTTCTTC.